Listed here are 10 T cell receptor beta chains from one sample, sequenced in a study of RUNX1 and TCR beta rearrangement in T-cell leukemia. The sequenced amplicons covered TCR beta DJ as well as VDJ rearrangements. TCRdb used MiXCR to reprocess the PCR reads, holding one entry per CDR3 protein. The sample contains some 150 distinct CDR3 sequences, 38% of which appear only once. The material sequenced was blood. These receptors were collected from a male donor with T-cell acute lymphoblastic leukemia.

The chain links TRBV19 to TRBJ1-1; D perhaps matches TRBD1 (6 bases). Trimming removed 3 bases from V and 4 bases from J, with 21 bases in between. The CDR3 spans 17 residues. Germline V lookup: CDR1 LNHDA, CDR2 SQIVND (reference sequence). The CDR3 protein is CASSIERPQGRVTEAFF. The CDR3, as DNA: TGTGCCAGTAGTATTGAGCGACCTCAGGGGAGAGTCACTGAAGCTTTCTTT.

This clonotype qualifies as hyperexpanded. The chain couples TRBV11-2 to TRBJ2-7, with 9 bases lining up with TRBD1. The CDR3 consists of 13 residues. Germline V CDR1 and CDR2: SGHAT, FQNNGV. The ends lost 4 bases at V and 3 bases at J; junction bases unmatched: 1. The CDR3 DNA sequence: TGTGCCAGCAGCTGGGGACAGGGCTACGAGCAGTACTTC. Amino acids: CASSWGQGYEQYF.

This clonotype is judged large. The CDR3 nucleotides read TGTGCCAGCAGCCAAGGAGGGGGCGCGGATTCACCCCTCCACTTT. This encodes CASSQGGGADSPLHF. The rearrangement joins TRBV3-1 to TRBJ1-6, with 7 bases that match TRBD1. The trim removed 1 base at V and 8 bases at J, leaving 5 bases unmatched. CDR3 length: 15 residues. Germline CDR1 is LGHDT and CDR2 is YNNKEL (reference sequence).

The CDR3 protein is CSASRANTEAFF. The CDR3 nucleotides are TGCAGTGCTAGTAGGGCTAACACTGAAGCTTTCTTT. The chain recombines TRBV20-1 with TRBJ1-1; no definite D call. The germline V gene has CDR1 DFQATT and CDR2 SNEGSKA (reference sequence). This CDR3 is 12 amino acids long. V lost 3 bases to trimming and J lost 2 bases, with 7 bases between them.

V and J are TRBV10-3 and TRBJ1-1; the D gene is possibly TRBD1 (6 bases). Germline CDR1 and CDR2: ENHRY and SYGVKD. Trimming took off 11 bases at V and 1 base at J, with 17 bases between the two ends. This CDR3 spans 14 amino acids. CDR3 DNA: TGTGCCGTCTCGGGGGGCAGGTCGAACACTGAAGCTTTCTTT. It codes for CAVSGGRSNTEAFF.

The chain is built from TRBV30 and TRBJ1-1, with unresolved D. The CDR3 is 11 amino acids. The V end lost 0 bases, the J end lost 8 bases, and 7 bases lay between the germline ends. CDR1 and CDR2 from the germline V gene are GTSNPN and SVGIG (reference sequence). The CDR3, as DNA: TGTGCCTGGAGTGTTCTCGAGGAAGCTTTCTTT. The encoded protein is CAWSVLEEAFF.

This clonotype is judged medium-sized. The J gene is TRBJ2-2, the V gene TRBV5-1, with 8 bases matching TRBD2. V shed 5 bases and J 1 base; nucleotides not matched to a gene: 4. Germline CDR1 reads SGHRS; CDR2 reads YFSETQ. This CDR3 is built from 15 residues. As DNA, the CDR3 is TGCGCCAGCAGTCCCACTAGCGGGAACACCGGGGAGCTGTTTTTT. As protein: CASSPTSGNTGELFF.

This clonotype has a handful of counts. This could be a read error, since a much larger clone is one nucleotide away. No conserved phenylalanine or tryptophan is present at the end of the CDR3, so a read error is the likely explanation. This sequence joins TRBV30 and TRBJ1-6, with TRBD1 matching over 10 bases. In germline, CDR1 is GTSNPN, CDR2 SVGIG (reference sequence). J lost 9 bases, V lost 3 bases, and 5 bases had no gene match. This CDR3 has 14 residues. Written as DNA, the CDR3 is TGTGCCTGGAGAACCGGGACAGGGGTTTCACCCCTCCACTCT. Residues: CAWRTGTGVSPLHS.

By share, this clonotype counts as large. This chain connects TRBV19 to TRBJ2-7; 9 bases match TRBD1. The trim removed 6 bases at V and 2 bases at J, leaving 11 bases unmatched. CDR1 and CDR2 (germline): LNHDA, SQIVND (reference sequence). The CDR3 spans 16 residues. CDR3 amino acids: CASSIPGQGGTYEQYF. As DNA, the CDR3 is TGTGCCAGTAGCATTCCGGGACAGGGAGGGACCTACGAGCAGTACTTC.

This clonotype ranks as large (0.1 to 1%). V gene TRBV6-2 or TRBV6-3 combines with J gene TRBJ2-7; no clear D gene. This CDR3 comprises 12 residues. Trimming left V 6 bases short and J 2 bases short, with 8 bases between. Germline V gene data show CDR1 as MNHEY and CDR2 as SVGEGT. For the CDR3, the DNA is TGTGCCAGCAGATACAAAGCCTACGAGCAGTACTTC. It is translated as CASRYKAYEQYF.